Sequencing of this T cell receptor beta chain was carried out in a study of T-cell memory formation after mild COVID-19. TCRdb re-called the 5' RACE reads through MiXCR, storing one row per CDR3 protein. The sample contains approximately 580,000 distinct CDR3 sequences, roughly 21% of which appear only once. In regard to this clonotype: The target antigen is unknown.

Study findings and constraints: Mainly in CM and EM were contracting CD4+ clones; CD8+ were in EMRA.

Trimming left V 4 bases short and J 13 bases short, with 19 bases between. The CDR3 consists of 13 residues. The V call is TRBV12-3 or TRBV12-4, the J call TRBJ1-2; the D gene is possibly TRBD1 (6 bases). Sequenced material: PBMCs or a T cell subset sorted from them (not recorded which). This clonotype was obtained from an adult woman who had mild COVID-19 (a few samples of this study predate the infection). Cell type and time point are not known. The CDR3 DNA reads TGTGCCAGCAGTTCCGCCCTCCAGGGGCCGTCCACCTTC. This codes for CASSSALQGPSTF.